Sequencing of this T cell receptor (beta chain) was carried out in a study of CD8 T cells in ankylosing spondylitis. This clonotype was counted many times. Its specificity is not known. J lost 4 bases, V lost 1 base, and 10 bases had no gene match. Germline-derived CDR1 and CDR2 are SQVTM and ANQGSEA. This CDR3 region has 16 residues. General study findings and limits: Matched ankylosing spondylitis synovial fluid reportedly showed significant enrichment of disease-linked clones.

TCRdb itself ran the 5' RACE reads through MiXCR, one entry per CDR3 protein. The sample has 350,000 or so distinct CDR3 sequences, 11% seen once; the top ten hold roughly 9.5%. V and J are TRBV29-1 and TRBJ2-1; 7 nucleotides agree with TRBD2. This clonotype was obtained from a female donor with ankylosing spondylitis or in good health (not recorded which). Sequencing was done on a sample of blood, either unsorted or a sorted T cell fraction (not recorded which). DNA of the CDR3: TGCAGCGTTGAAGGTCCCCTTGGCGGGGGATACAATGAGCAGTTCTTC. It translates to CSVEGPLGGGYNEQFF.